This TCR beta chain appears in the sequencing data of a study of blood T cell repertoires in COVID-19. This clone has a single count. Per germline, CDR1 MDHEN and CDR2 SYDVKM. The CDR3 extends over 17 amino acids. V gave up 5 bases and J gave up 2 bases, with 19 bases separating them. Seattle patients were enrolled while actively infected and followed longitudinally. Authors' processing steps: Nucleated cell counts were estimated from reference gene primer amplification. This table comes from immunoSEQ multiplex PCR, and its TCRdb copy is limited to in-frame clones, with some not included. V, J and clone size are taken as reported in that table, and D and trimming were inferred from the DNA itself. The sample holds 410,000 or so clones, about nine tenths seen once.

The gene calls are TRBV28 and TRBJ1-5; a weak D match, TRBD1 (5 bases). The sequence came from a middle-aged woman with COVID-19, enrolled during active disease. Sequencing used peripheral blood. The CDR3 loop reads CASSKVQGTLGNQPQHF. DNA of the CDR3: TGTGCCAGCAGTAAGGTTCAGGGCACTCTTGGCAATCAGCCCCAGCATTTT.